This record covers a single T cell receptor beta chain. The antigen remains undetermined. These data originate in a study of cytomegalovirus exposure and HLA in healthy donors. The V gene's germline CDR1 is SGHVS and CDR2 FQNEAQ. Trimming removed 7 bases from V and 0 bases from J, with 19 bases in between. The CDR3 is 16 amino acids. PCR primers comprised 60 Vbeta and 13 Jbeta primers. Repertoires were generated with immunoSEQ multiplex PCR, while TCRdb's copy carries only in-frame clones and drops some. This table has fewer than 150,000 clones, around 70% appearing once. Those who donated were healthy bone marrow donors. Study results and limitations: Apart from CMV serostatus, no immune exposure information was available. In a later analysis, parvovirus B19, influenza, CMV and Epstein-Barr virus appeared linked to several top co-occurrence clusters. In a later analysis, donors in an Asian-associated ancestry cluster reportedly had fewer N-insertions in productive TCRs than the cohort mean.

The chain joins TRBV7-8 to TRBJ2-7, with D possibly being TRBD2 (5 bases). This TCR was sampled from a woman between 35 and 50 years old in good health and CMV-seronegative. The sequenced sample consisted of PBMCs. The CDR3 DNA reads TGTGCCAGCATAGGTCGACGGACGGGAAGCTCCTACGAGCAGTACTTC. It yields the protein CASIGRRTGSSYEQYF.